Shown below are 5 T cell receptor beta chains from a single sample sequenced in a study of TIL therapy for anti-PD-1-resistant metastatic lung cancer. The time point: pre-treatment sample, taken before nivolumab and TIL therapy. Most excised metastases sampled were pleural nodules or supraclavicular lymph nodes. Sequencing used immunoSEQ v3. The repertoire was sequenced with immunoSEQ multiplex PCR; TCRdb's copy has only in-frame clones and lacks some. The table has about 7,500 clones, nearly 75% seen once; the top ten hold 7%. Specimen: tumor tissue, collected at baseline. Every receptor here comes from a person aged 25 to 85 with non-small cell lung cancer.

The chain recombines TRBV15 with TRBJ2-5, with 7 bases lining up with TRBD1. CDR3 length: 14 residues. Per the germline V gene, CDR1 is LNHNV and CDR2 is YYDKDF (reference sequence). After removal of 5 bases from V and 5 bases from J, the junction contained 8 bases not matched to a gene. The CDR3 DNA follows: TGTGCCACCAGCGGCACAGGGGATGGGGAGACCCAGTACTTC. It codes for CATSGTGDGETQYF. The full variable domain, with the rest looked up from reference TRBV15 and TRBJ2-5, is DAMVIQNPRYQVTQFGKPVTLSCSQTLNHNVMYWYQQKSSQAPKLLFHYYDKDFNNEADTPDNFQSRRPNTSFCFLDIRSPGLGDTAMYLCATSGTGDGETQYFGPGTRLLVL.

The gene calls are TRBV5-6 and TRBJ2-7; D gene unclear. Germline lookup yields CDR1 SGHDT and CDR2 YYEEEE. V was cut by 0 bases and J by 5 bases, with 12 bases left in between. This CDR3 region has 14 residues. CDR3 protein: CASSLALGRNEQYF. The CDR3 region has the DNA TGTGCCAGCAGCTTGGCCCTCGGTCGGAACGAGCAGTACTTC.

J is TRBJ1-3 and V is TRBV9, with unresolved D. The germline V gene has CDR1 SGDLS and CDR2 YYNGEE. Trimming cost V 3 bases and J 0 bases, with 10 bases left between them. This CDR3 has 15 residues. This CDR3 is CASSAGRISGNTIYF. CDR3 DNA sequence: TGTGCCAGCAGCGCCGGACGGATCTCTGGAAACACCATATATTTT.

DNA of the CDR3: TGTGCCAGCAGTCCGACGGTTACTAACTATGGCTACACCTTC. This codes for CASSPTVTNYGYTF. The genes are TRBV27 and TRBJ1-2; D remains unclear. V was clipped by 5 bases and J by 0 bases, with 10 bases between them. This CDR3 is built from 14 residues. In germline, CDR1 is MNHEY, CDR2 SMNVEV (reference sequence).

This chain joins TRBV11-2 and TRBJ1-3; possible D gene TRBD1, 6 bases. The V end lost 5 bases, the J end lost 3 bases, and 14 bases lay between the germline ends. The CDR3 extends over 15 amino acids. Germline V CDR1 and CDR2: SGHAT, FQNNGV. CDR3 coding DNA: TGTGCCAGCAGCCGGAACAGGGTGGGTGGAAACACCATATATTTT. It is translated as CASSRNRVGGNTIYF.